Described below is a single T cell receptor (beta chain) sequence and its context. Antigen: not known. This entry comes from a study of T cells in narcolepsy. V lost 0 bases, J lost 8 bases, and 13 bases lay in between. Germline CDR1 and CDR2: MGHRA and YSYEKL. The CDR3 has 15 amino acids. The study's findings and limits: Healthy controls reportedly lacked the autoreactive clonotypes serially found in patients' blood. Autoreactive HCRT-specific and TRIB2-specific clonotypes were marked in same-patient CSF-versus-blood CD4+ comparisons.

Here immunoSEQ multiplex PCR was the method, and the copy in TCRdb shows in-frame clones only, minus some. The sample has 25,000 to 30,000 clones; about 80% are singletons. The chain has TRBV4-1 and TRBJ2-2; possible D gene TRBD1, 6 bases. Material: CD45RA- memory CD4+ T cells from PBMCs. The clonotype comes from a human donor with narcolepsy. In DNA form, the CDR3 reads TGCGCCAGCAGCCAAGATCACCTCGACAGGGGGGAGCTGTTTTTT. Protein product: CASSQDHLDRGELFF.